This T cell receptor (beta chain) was identified in a study of T cells in Graves' hyperthyroidism and ophthalmopathy (dated by TCRdb to between 2017 and 2020). Notes on the research overall: Peripheral blood was collected at initial diagnosis, before any treatment. According to the paper, TCR Vbeta CDR3 sequencing was carried out on about 140 peripheral blood samples, which came from approximately 43 ophthalmopathy, roughly 75 hyperthyroidism and approximately 17 progressor patients. Following sampling, methimazole starting at 30 mg daily was given to hyperthyroidism patients, and high-dose intravenous methylprednisolone was given to ophthalmopathy patients. In addition, the study compared T-cell repertoires in thyroid tissue and in blood from a handful of Graves' hyperthyroidism patients. Prospective prediction of ophthalmopathy was tested in an independent validation cohort consisting of 18 hyperthyroidism patients and around 16 patients who later progressed to ophthalmopathy. TCR V-J signatures able to tell the groups apart were searched for in a discovery cohort of approximately 95 patients, of whom around 42 had Graves' ophthalmopathy and more than 55 had stable Graves' hyperthyroidism. The 100 discovery patients were randomly split 7:3 into training and test sets.

Results the study describes overall, beyond this receptor: Ophthalmopathy was separated from stable hyperthyroidism by a 13 V-J signature model, with about 88% sensitivity and approximately 84% specificity obtained in cross-validation and 80%/75% obtained in testing. Sample size was not statistically predetermined, and investigators were not blinded to group allocation. Blood samples also contained most of the expanded thyroid clonotypes (frequency above 0.001), which suggests that blood repertoires may reflect thyroid immune responses. In validation, the model predicted progression to ophthalmopathy a median of 6.5 months before onset, with roughly 70% sensitivity and just under 75% specificity.

Stable Graves' hyperthyroidism was defined as no progression to ophthalmopathy during 18 months of follow-up. Hyperthyroidism patients were newly diagnosed, had a disease duration of under 2 months, and were aged 18 to 65 years. Exclusion was applied to patients with uncontrolled infections, other autoimmune diseases, pregnancy or lactation. Diagnoses were based on clinical symptoms, serum thyroxine and TRAb, thyroid ultrasound and orbital computed tomography. Ficoll-Paque density gradient centrifugation was used to isolate PBMCs from around 10 ml of fresh peripheral blood. Total RNA was extracted using Trizol reagent, and RNA quality was assessed on an Agilent 2100 Bioanalyzer. The TCR beta CDR3 regions were amplified from RNA transcripts. The first round of RT-PCR for the TCR CDR3 was performed with the HTBI primer set and the Qiagen OneStep RT-PCR kit. A second multiplex PCR round built the libraries, followed by size selection and purification. Paired-end sequencing of the libraries was performed with 100 bp reads on an Illumina HiSeq2000. Per the authors' processing: SOAPnuke was used to process the raw data, throwing out any read that contained adapters or uncalled bases, had a mean Phred below 15, or lacked an exact constant-primer or identifier match. High-quality paired reads were merged using COPE v1.2.5, and each unique nucleotide sequence was defined as a clonotype. Clonotypes were aligned to IMGT TRBV, TRBD and TRBJ reference segments using MiTCR v1.1. The analysis included only V-J combinations with a frequency above 0.0001, which together covered approximately 99% of the repertoires. The TCS score was defined as the ratio of F50 (clonal expansion) to E x V (chaos), calculated using BLOSUM62-based TCRdist between CDR3 peptides within each V-J. Welch's t-statistics and random forest reduced several hundred V-J features to about 13, which were used in a naive Bayes classifier (R e1071). The similarity between thyroid and blood repertoires was quantified using the Morisita-Horn index. The public reads were reprocessed in TCRdb via fastp at Q25 and MiXCR, keeping in-frame beta chains. For every CDR3 protein sequence, its rows merge into one entry that carries the most common genes and DNA. The V and J calls reflect TCRdb's pipeline rather than the authors' work. This sample has roughly 800,000 distinct CDR3 sequences in its table, and 35% to 45% of those were observed once. The top ten clones comprise around 10% of the sample.

A note on this clonotype: Its antigen is currently not known. Base qualities are not provided; no much larger clone lies one nucleotide away.

The TCR originated in a man younger than 30 with Graves' hyperthyroidism. The sequenced sample was blood.

The DNA sequence is TGTGCCAGCCTAAACGCCATGAACACTGAAGCTTTCTTT. Its product reads: CASLNAMNTEAFF. The chain couples TRBV25-1 to TRBJ1-1, with no confidently assigned D gene. Its CDR3 holds 13 amino acids, cysteine through phenylalanine. Of the read, only the CDR3 DNA is kept; its 39 bases are in frame from base 1. From a lookup of the germline V gene, CDR1 and CDR2 are MGHDK and SYGVNS. The germline ends are 10 bases apart after V is trimmed by 8 bases and J by 0 bases.